This entry describes one T cell receptor (delta chain). Its ends do not fully match the called genes, so a read error is possible. Other DNA variants within this sample encode the same CDR3. The data are from a study of gamma-delta chains in newborns, infants, children. The CDR3 sequence is 21 residues long. Germline V lookup: CDR1 GEAIGNYY, CDR2 EKD. TCRdb made new clone calls on the reads using CATT. The table shows 15,000 or so delta-chain clones, with 7.3% occurring only once. This TCR was sampled from a child who was a newborn, infant or young child, either healthy, febrile or measles-vaccinated (not recorded which). The sequenced material came from blood. The rearrangement joins TRDV2 to TRDJ3, with TRDD3 matching 13 bases. The CDR3 DNA follows: TGTGCCTGTGACACCGTACTGGGGGATACGCGCGTGTCCTGGGACACCCGACAAATGTTTTTC. It yields the protein CACDTVLGDTRVSWDTRQMFF.